In this sample, the clone carrying this TCR beta chain turned up a few times. Its target is not known. V gave up 1 base and J gave up 7 bases, with 20 bases separating them. CDR3 length equals 17 residues. Germline-derived CDR1 and CDR2 are KGHSH and LQKENI. The data are from a study of cytomegalovirus exposure and HLA in healthy donors. Points from the study as a whole: Some segments of the V type, notably TRBV6-2 and TRBV6-3, were excluded as indistinguishable. Cytomegalovirus status was reportedly diagnosed by the classifier with high specificity and sensitivity. In an earlier analysis, in some 500 donors, most V segments appeared productive either ~87% or ~30% of the time.

The primer mix had 60 Vbeta and 13 Jbeta primers. Only in-frame clones appear in the TCRdb table, and some are missing; sequencing was by immunoSEQ multiplex PCR. The table lists roughly 100,000 clones, about 12% of them singletons. This chain connects TRBV18 to TRBJ1-5, with D perhaps TRBD1 (5 bases). The source of this sequence is a man in his forties or fifties in good health and CMV-seropositive. The source material was PBMCs. The CDR3 DNA sequence: TGTGCCAGCTCACCACTGGGAGGGGCCCAGCCTCGGCAGCCCCAGCATTTT. Translation gives CASSPLGGAQPRQPQHF.